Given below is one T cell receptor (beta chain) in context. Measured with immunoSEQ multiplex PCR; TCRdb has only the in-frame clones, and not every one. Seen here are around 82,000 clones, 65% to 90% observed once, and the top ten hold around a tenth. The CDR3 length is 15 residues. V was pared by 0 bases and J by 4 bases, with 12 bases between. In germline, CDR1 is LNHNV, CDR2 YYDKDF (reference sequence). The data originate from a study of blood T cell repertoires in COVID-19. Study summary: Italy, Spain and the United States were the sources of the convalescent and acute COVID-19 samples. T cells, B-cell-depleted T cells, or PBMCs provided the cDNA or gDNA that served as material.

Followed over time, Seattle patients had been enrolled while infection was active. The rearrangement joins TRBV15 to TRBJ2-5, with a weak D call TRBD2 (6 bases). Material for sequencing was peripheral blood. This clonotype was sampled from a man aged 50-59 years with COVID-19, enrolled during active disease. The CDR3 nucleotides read TGTGCCACCAGCAGAGATTGGAGGGAGATAGAGACCCAGTACTTC. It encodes CATSRDWREIETQYF.